The sequence of this T cell receptor (beta chain) was determined in a study of blood T cell repertoires in COVID-19. The CDR3 is 13 residues long. Between the trimmed V and J ends, which lost 4 bases and 10 bases, there was a span of 14 bases. Germline V gives CDR1 SGHNT, CDR2 YENEEA. The participants were between roughly 18 and 90 years old and came from 24 US areas. People in the exposed group encountered a COVID-19 case within 2 weeks before entering the study. Assay used: immunoSEQ multiplex PCR; TCRdb lists only in-frame clones, some missing. In the table there are more than 150,000 clones, 60% to 80% of which are singletons.

This clonotype was obtained from a man between 60 and 70 years old who had been exposed to COVID-19. The sequenced sample consisted of PBMCs or T cells enriched from blood (not recorded which). This sequence joins TRBV11-3 and TRBJ2-1, with TRBD2 as a possible D gene (6 bases). The DNA for the CDR3 is TGTGCCAGCAGCTCCGTTTGGGGAGGAGAGCAGTTCTTC. It specifies CASSSVWGGEQFF.